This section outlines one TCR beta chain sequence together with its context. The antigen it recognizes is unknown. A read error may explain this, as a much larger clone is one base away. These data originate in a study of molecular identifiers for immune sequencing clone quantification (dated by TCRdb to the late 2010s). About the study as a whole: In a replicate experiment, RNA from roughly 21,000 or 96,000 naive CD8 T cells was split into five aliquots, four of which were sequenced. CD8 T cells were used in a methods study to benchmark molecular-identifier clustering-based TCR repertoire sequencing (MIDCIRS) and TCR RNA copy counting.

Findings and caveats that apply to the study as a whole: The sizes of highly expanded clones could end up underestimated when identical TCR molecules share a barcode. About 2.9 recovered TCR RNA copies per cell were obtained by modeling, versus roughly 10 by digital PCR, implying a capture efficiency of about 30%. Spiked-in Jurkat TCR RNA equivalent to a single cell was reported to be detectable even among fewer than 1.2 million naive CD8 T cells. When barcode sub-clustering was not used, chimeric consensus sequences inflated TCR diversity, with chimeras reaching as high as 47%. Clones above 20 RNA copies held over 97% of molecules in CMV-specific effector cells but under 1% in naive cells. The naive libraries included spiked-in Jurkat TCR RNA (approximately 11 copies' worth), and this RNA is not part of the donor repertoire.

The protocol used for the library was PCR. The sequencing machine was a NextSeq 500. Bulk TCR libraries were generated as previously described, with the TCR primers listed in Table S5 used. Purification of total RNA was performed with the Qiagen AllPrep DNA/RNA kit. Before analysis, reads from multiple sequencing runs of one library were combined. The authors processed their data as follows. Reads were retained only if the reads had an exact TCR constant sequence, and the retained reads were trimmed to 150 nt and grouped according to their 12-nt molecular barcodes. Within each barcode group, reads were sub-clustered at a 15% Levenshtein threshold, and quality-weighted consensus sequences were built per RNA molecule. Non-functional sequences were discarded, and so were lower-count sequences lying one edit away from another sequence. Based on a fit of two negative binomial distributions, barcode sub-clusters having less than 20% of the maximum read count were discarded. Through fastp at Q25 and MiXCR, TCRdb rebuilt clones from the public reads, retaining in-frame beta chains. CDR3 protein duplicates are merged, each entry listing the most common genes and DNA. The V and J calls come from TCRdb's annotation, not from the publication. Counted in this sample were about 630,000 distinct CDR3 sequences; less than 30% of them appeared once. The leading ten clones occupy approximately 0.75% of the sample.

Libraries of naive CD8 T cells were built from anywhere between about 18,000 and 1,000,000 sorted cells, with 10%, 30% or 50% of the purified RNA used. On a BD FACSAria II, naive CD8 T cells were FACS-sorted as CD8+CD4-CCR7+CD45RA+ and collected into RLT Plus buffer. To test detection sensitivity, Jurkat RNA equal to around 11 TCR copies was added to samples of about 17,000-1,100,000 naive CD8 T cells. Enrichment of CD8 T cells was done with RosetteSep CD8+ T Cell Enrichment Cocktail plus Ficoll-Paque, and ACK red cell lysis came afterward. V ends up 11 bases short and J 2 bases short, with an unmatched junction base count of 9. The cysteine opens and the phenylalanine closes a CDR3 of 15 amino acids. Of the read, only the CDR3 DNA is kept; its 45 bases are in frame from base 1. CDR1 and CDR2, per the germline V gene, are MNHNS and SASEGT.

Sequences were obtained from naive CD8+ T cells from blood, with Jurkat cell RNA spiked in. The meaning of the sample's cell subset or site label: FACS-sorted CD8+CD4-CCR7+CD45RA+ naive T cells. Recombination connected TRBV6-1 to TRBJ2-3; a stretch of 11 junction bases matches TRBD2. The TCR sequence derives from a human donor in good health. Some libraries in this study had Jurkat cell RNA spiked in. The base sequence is TGTGCCGTCCCCTTTAGCGGGAGGGCCACAGATACGCAGTATTTT. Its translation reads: CAVPFSGRATDTQYF.